One and the same sample provided the 15 T cell receptor beta chains below, sequenced in a study of shared clonotypes between healthy human individuals. The data were produced by immunoSEQ multiplex PCR, yet TCRdb's version contains in-frame clones alone and is incomplete. The sample yields about 1.5 million clones, roughly 98% seen once. The specimen sequenced was naive CD4+ T cells sorted from blood. Subset described: CD45RA+ positively selected. The receptors were gathered from a man between 25 and 39 years old in good health.

The chain uses TRBV12-5 and TRBJ1-1; D ambiguous. This CDR3 is built from 12 residues. The germline gives CDR1 LGHNT, CDR2 FRNRAP. V shed 8 bases and J shed 3 bases, with 10 bases lying between them. CDR3 sequence reads: CASSKGDTEAFF. CDR3 in DNA: TGTGCTAGTTCTAAGGGCGACACTGAAGCTTTCTTT.

The J gene is TRBJ2-5, the V gene TRBV5-1; no reliable D call. The V gene's germline CDR1 is SGHRS and CDR2 YFSETQ. CDR3 size: 14 residues. The V end lost 4 bases, the J end lost 5 bases, and 15 bases lay between the germline ends. The CDR3 sequence is CASSPSSSLETQYF. The CDR3 DNA follows: TGCGCCAGCAGCCCATCCTCCAGCTTGGAGACCCAGTACTTC.

V is TRBV9 and J is TRBJ2-7; TRBD2 aligns across 14 bases. V was clipped by 7 bases and J by 6 bases; unmatched bases: 12. Germline values: CDR1 SGDLS, CDR2 YYNGEE. The CDR3 loop spans 16 amino acids. The CDR3 protein is CASAPGLAGVFSEQYF. In DNA form, the CDR3 reads TGTGCCAGCGCTCCGGGACTAGCGGGAGTTTTCTCCGAGCAGTACTTC. Variable domain in full (rest from reference TRBV9 and TRBJ2-7): DSGVTQTPKHLITATGQRVTLRCSPRSGDLSVYWYQQSLDQGLQFLIQYYNGEERAKGNILERFSAQQFPDLHSELNLSSLELGDSALYFCASAPGLAGVFSEQYFGPGTRLTVT.

The chain has TRBV9 and TRBJ2-5; 13 bases match TRBD2. The CDR3 is 19 amino acids. CDR1 is SGDLS, CDR2 YYNGEE, per germline. The junction had 19 bases not matched to a gene; V was cut back by 7 bases and J by 4 bases. CDR3 in amino acids: CASSKGQWTSGSLAETQYF. In nucleotides, the CDR3 is TGTGCCAGCTCCAAAGGTCAGTGGACTAGCGGGAGTTTAGCAGAGACCCAGTACTTC.

The CDR3 nucleotides are TGTGCCAGCAGTTCAAGGACAGTGGCCCTCGGTGCCTATGGCTACACCTTC. This translates into CASSSRTVALGAYGYTF. This chain joins TRBV27 and TRBJ1-2, with a tentative D call TRBD1 (6 bases). The germline V gene encodes CDR1 MNHEY and CDR2 SMNVEV (reference sequence). Trimming took off 4 bases at V and 4 bases at J, with 22 bases between the two ends. This CDR3 comprises 17 residues.

The V and J genes are TRBV5-1 and TRBJ1-2; a possible D gene is TRBD1 (5 bases). Trimming took 4 bases from V and 13 from J, leaving 26 bases between them. The germline CDR1 and CDR2 sequences are SGHRS and YFSETQ. This CDR3 has 15 amino acids. This CDR3 reads CASSNGRGGSINFTF. The CDR3 DNA sequence: TGCGCCAGCAGCAATGGGAGGGGCGGTTCTATTAATTTCACCTTC.

This sequence joins TRBV5-8 and TRBJ2-5; D is tentatively TRBD1 or TRBD2 (6 bases each). V was clipped by 3 bases and J by 7 bases, with 22 bases between them. Per germline, CDR1 SGHTS and CDR2 YDEGEE. The length of the CDR3 is 16 residues. This CDR3 is CASSSLVGGGSSTQYF. CDR3 bases: TGTGCCAGCAGCTCATTGGTAGGGGGAGGTAGTTCGACCCAGTACTTC.

The chain links TRBV11-2 to TRBJ2-3; maybe TRBD2 (6 bases). The CDR3 is 15 residues long. Trimming pared 3 bases from V and 10 bases from J, leaving 20 bases between. Per the germline V gene, CDR1 is SGHAT and CDR2 is FQNNGV. CDR3 loop: CASSFGMAGPKPQYF. CDR3 in DNA: TGTGCCAGCAGCTTCGGAATGGCGGGACCTAAGCCGCAGTATTTT.

CDR3 amino acids: CASTRGASGRGNEQFF. CDR3 in DNA: TGTGCCAGTACCCGAGGGGCTAGCGGGAGAGGCAATGAGCAGTTCTTC. The V and J genes are TRBV19 and TRBJ2-1; 10 nucleotides agree with TRBD2. The CDR3 length is 16 residues. V trimming: 7 bases; J trimming: 6 bases; junction bases outside the gene matches: 12. From germline, CDR1 is LNHDA and CDR2 SQIVND (reference sequence).

This chain connects TRBV28 to TRBJ2-7; D remains unclear. Germline CDR1 MDHEN, CDR2 SYDVKM. The CDR3 loop spans 14 amino acids. Trimming took 6 bases from V and 0 from J, leaving 12 bases between them. CDR3 nucleotides: TGTGCCAGCAGCCCCTCCTGGAGCTCCTACGAGCAGTACTTC. Protein: CASSPSWSSYEQYF.

CDR3 DNA: TGTGCCAGCAGAACTTTAGCGGGAGCCGATGAGCAGTTCTTC. This gives the protein CASRTLAGADEQFF. The chain employs TRBV6-6 and TRBJ2-1, with 9 bases lining up with TRBD2. This CDR3 comprises 14 residues. CDR1 and CDR2 from the germline V gene are MNHNY and SVGAGI (reference sequence). J gave up 8 bases and V 6 bases, and 8 bases lay outside the gene matches.

The V and J genes are TRBV7-9 and TRBJ2-2, with 9 bases lining up with TRBD1. This CDR3 has 15 residues. Per germline, CDR1 SEHNR and CDR2 FQNEAQ (reference sequence). J lost 4 bases, V lost 4 bases, and 4 bases had no gene match. DNA of the CDR3: TGTGCCAGCAGCTCGGACAGGGGTGGCACCGGGGAGCTGTTTTTT. The encoded protein is CASSSDRGGTGELFF. Using reference TRBV7-9 and TRBJ2-2 for the parts outside the CDR3, the full variable domain is DTGVSQNPRHKITKRGQNVTFRCDPISEHNRLYWYRQTLGQGPEFLTYFQNEAQLEKSRLLSDRFSAERPKGSFSTLEIQRTEQGDSAMYLCASSSDRGGTGELFFGEGSRLTVL.

This clone appeared once. This chain joins TRBV18 and TRBJ2-3; TRBD2 matches 7 bases. The CDR3 is made up of 15 amino acids. Trimming cost V 2 bases and J 1 base; bases outside gene matches: 3. Germline V gene lookup returns CDR1 KGHSH and CDR2 LQKENI. CDR3 protein: CASSPTSEGTDTQYF. The CDR3 region has the DNA TGTGCCAGCTCACCAACTAGCGAGGGCACAGATACGCAGTATTTT.

The chain couples TRBV5-4 to TRBJ2-1, with a weak D call TRBD2 (6 bases). In germline, CDR1 is SGHNT, CDR2 YYREEE (reference sequence). V lost 4 bases and J lost 9, with 23 bases in between. The CDR3 is made up of 16 amino acids. CDR3 bases: TGTGCCAGCAGCCCTCAGGGCAATGAGGGAGGTAGTGAGCAGTTCTTC. Amino acids: CASSPQGNEGGSEQFF.

The chain couples TRBV15 to TRBJ2-1; D might be TRBD2 (6 bases). Trimming cost V 4 bases and J 3 bases, with 16 bases left between them. The germline V gene has CDR1 LNHNV and CDR2 YYDKDF (reference sequence). The CDR3 consists of 16 residues. The CDR3, as DNA: TGTGCCACCAGCATCTGGGGGGACCCCGACTACAATGAGCAGTTCTTC. As protein: CATSIWGDPDYNEQFF. Drawing the rest from reference TRBV15 and TRBJ2-1, the complete variable domain is DAMVIQNPRYQVTQFGKPVTLSCSQTLNHNVMYWYQQKSSQAPKLLFHYYDKDFNNEADTPDNFQSRRPNTSFCFLDIRSPGLGDTAMYLCATSIWGDPDYNEQFFGPGTRLTVL.